The TCR beta chain under discussion was sequenced for a study of blood T cell repertoires in COVID-19. At the level of the study: Collection of acute and convalescent COVID-19 samples took place in the United States, Italy and Spain. Sources were T cells, B-cell-depleted T cells, or PBMCs; the material itself was cDNA or gDNA.

The CDR3 consists of 16 residues. The germline V gene encodes CDR1 SGDLS and CDR2 YYNGEE. The V gene end was trimmed by 3 bases and the J gene end by 4 bases; junction bases not matched to a gene: 9. In the original analysis: From reference gene primer amplification, estimates of nucleated cell counts were derived. TCRdb keeps only in-frame clones here, not all; method: immunoSEQ multiplex PCR. From that table come the V and J calls and clone size; the DNA was used to work out D and trimming. The table shows roughly 80,000 clones, with 75% to 90% occurring only once. The TCR was taken from a man in his 60s with active or convalescent COVID-19. J is TRBJ2-7 and V is TRBV9, with 11 nucleotides matching TRBD2. The specimen was peripheral blood. In DNA form, the CDR3 reads TGTGCCAGCAGCGCCTCTCTAGCGGGGGGCTATTACGAGCAGTACTTC. Translating it yields CASSASLAGGYYEQYF. Supplemented by reference TRBV9 and TRBJ2-7, the full variable domain reads DSGVTQTPKHLITATGQRVTLRCSPRSGDLSVYWYQQSLDQGLQFLIQYYNGEERAKGNILERFSAQQFPDLHSELNLSSLELGDSALYFCASSASLAGGYYEQYFGPGTRLTVT.